This entry features one T cell receptor beta chain sequence. This clone occurred many times. This clone's antigen is unknown. Base qualities are not at hand, and no much larger clone is one base apart. The sample belongs to a study of metastatic and nonmetastatic thyroid tumors (dated by TCRdb to about 2020). Notes on the research overall: For patients with malignant and with benign thyroid disease, the researchers compared repertoires between peripheral blood samples and tumor or nodule tissue samples. Broader findings and caveats from the paper: In both blood and tumor samples, malignant tumors were reported to have significantly higher TCR beta diversity than benign nodules.

Libraries came from PCR. Data came from an Illumina HiSeq 4000. The TCR beta-chain CDR3 region of each patient was profiled by high-throughput sequencing. The authors' analysis ran thus. CDR3 differences across clinicopathological groups were used to build a classifier for discriminating distant-metastatic papillary thyroid cancer patients. The Shannon index was used to assess repertoire diversity, and the Morisita-Horn index was used to assess tumor-blood repertoire similarity. The public reads were quality trimmed at Q25 with fastp and then assembled into clones with MiXCR by TCRdb, keeping productive beta chains. The V and J calls were not made by the authors but by TCRdb's processing. The sample records about 23,000 clones, 20% to 30% of which are singletons. 15% to 20% of the sample lies in the top ten. Before undergoing thyroid surgery, none of the patients had been given any kind of treatment. Patient clinical samples collected from about 2012 to 2018 were retrospectively analysed using T-cell receptor beta sequencing.

Including the terminal cysteine and phenylalanine, the CDR3 comprises 15 residues. This entry keeps only the CDR3 DNA: 45 bases, framed from base 1. V is pared back by 5 bases and J by 7 bases, with 19 bases lying between the germline termini. CDR1 and CDR2, per the germline V gene, are MDHEN and SYDVKM. The sequence is built from TRBV28 and TRBJ2-3, with a tentative D gene TRBD1 over 5 matching bases. Sequenced material: blood. This TCR was sampled from a male donor with papillary thyroid cancer or a benign thyroid nodule (not recorded which). Some clones in this sample may be carry-over from other donors' samples. This receptor carries the CDR3 CASSLIATAPYTQYF. The sequence in DNA is TGTGCCAGCAGTCTGATCGCGACAGCCCCTTATACGCAGTATTTT. Outside the CDR3, residues come from the reference TRBV28 and TRBJ2-3 proteins, so the full variable domain is: DVKVTQSSRYLVKRTGEKVFLECVQDMDHENMFWYRQDPGLGLRLIYFSYDVKMKEKGDIPEGYSVSREKKERFSLILESASTNQTSMYLCASSLIATAPYTQYFGPGTRLTVL.